This TCR beta chain was recovered during a study of blood T cell repertoires in COVID-19. Whole-study context: From T cells, B-cell-depleted T cells, or PBMCs came the material, which was cDNA or gDNA.

Repertoires were generated with immunoSEQ multiplex PCR, while TCRdb's copy carries only in-frame clones and drops some. The table records around 20,000 clones, around 90% of them present only once. Germline V lookup: CDR1 MNHEY, CDR2 SVGEGT. Trimming stripped 2 bases from V and 3 bases from J, with 11 bases between. This CDR3 is 15 amino acids long. Input material: peripheral blood. V and J are TRBV6-2 or TRBV6-3 and TRBJ1-5; D might be TRBD1 (6 bases). The TCR sequence derives from a human donor with active COVID-19. The donor label of this sample is uncertain. The CDR3 loop reads CASSYVGGANQPQHF. The CDR3 bases are TGTGCCAGCAGTTACGTTGGGGGGGCCAATCAGCCCCAGCATTTT.